Below, 17 T cell receptor beta chains from the same sample are listed, as sequenced in a study of HIV-infected children after antiretroviral therapy interruption. RNA-based 3' RACE libraries used unique molecular identifiers. TCRdb reprocessed the 3' RACE reads with MiXCR, giving one entry per CDR3 protein. This table has 40,000 to 50,000 distinct CDR3 sequences, more than 3.5% appearing once. Treatment indicated: PENTA 11 planned treatment interruption arm or continuous ART arm. The sample was CD45RA+ CD4+ T cells from PBMCs, pooled from several time points, taken from a donor given antiretroviral therapy, either interrupted or continuous. Described subset: naive CD4+ CD45RA+ CD45RO- T cells. The source of these receptors is a pool of human donors with HIV.

This clonotype was picked up many times. The V gene is TRBV2, the J gene TRBJ1-5, with a possible D match to TRBD1 (5 bases). CDR1 SNHLY and CDR2 FYNNEI come from the germline V gene. This CDR3 has 15 amino acids. V lost 4 bases, J lost 6 bases, and 16 bases lay in between. The CDR3: CASSADPGTGQPQHF. The CDR3 DNA reads as TGTGCCAGCAGTGCGGACCCGGGAACAGGTCAGCCCCAGCATTTT.

This clonotype was counted between two and nine times. This sequence joins TRBV5-1 and TRBJ2-3, with a weak D call TRBD1 (5 bases). There are 14 residues in the CDR3. Trimming shortened V by 0 bases and J by 9 bases, and 14 bases separated the two germline ends. Germline CDR1 is SGHRS and CDR2 is YFSETQ. Here the CDR3 DNA reads TGCGCCAGCAGCTTGGGGCAGGGTCTAAAGACGCAGTATTTT. Translated: CASSLGQGLKTQYF.

This clonotype has a count of ten or more. The chain joins TRBV27 to TRBJ1-5, with D tentatively TRBD1 (6 bases). V dropped 3 bases and J dropped 4 bases, with 10 bases sitting between them. Germline CDR1 MNHEY, CDR2 SMNVEV (reference sequence). The CDR3 totals 14 residues. The CDR3 DNA follows: TGTGCCAGCAGTTTCGGGCAGGGGAATCAGCCCCAGCATTTT. This sequence encodes CASSFGQGNQPQHF.

There are a few counts of this clonotype. The rearrangement links TRBV5-1 to TRBJ1-1; a possible D gene is TRBD1 (5 bases). V lost 2 bases and J 9 bases, leaving 11 bases between the germline ends. This CDR3 spans 12 amino acids. Per the germline V gene, CDR1 is SGHRS and CDR2 is YFSETQ. The CDR3 DNA reads TGCGCCAGCAGCTTTGATAGGGGAAAAGCTTTCTTT. This codes for CASSFDRGKAFF.

This clonotype came up many times. The chain is built from TRBV11-2 and TRBJ1-2; D is ambiguous. V gave up 1 base and J gave up 8 bases, with 11 bases separating them. Germline V gene lookup returns CDR1 SGHAT and CDR2 FQNNGV. The CDR3 length is 13 residues. The CDR3 sequence is CASSLGPNGGYTF. CDR3 DNA: TGTGCCAGCAGCTTAGGGCCGAATGGCGGCTACACCTTC.

This clonotype occurred many times. The J gene is TRBJ2-1, the V gene TRBV4-1; TRBD1 or TRBD2 may be the D gene (6 bases each). Trimming left V 1 base short and J 4 bases short, with 11 bases between. The CDR3 length is 15 residues. Germline CDR1 MGHRA, CDR2 YSYEKL. This CDR3 reads CASSQGTGAYNEQFF. The CDR3 nucleotides are TGCGCCAGCAGCCAAGGCACGGGGGCTTACAATGAGCAGTTCTTC.

As for this clonotype: The germline gene is not matched at one end of the junction; a read error may be the cause. This chain uses TRBV7-2 with TRBJ1-1; D is perhaps TRBD1 (5 bases). The length of the CDR3 is 11 residues. Germline CDR1 SGHTA, CDR2 FQGNSA. The CDR3 nucleotides read TGTGCCAGCAGCTTAGGAGGAGGGACGATCTTT. This encodes CASSLGGGTIF.

By its share, this clonotype is medium-sized. V gene TRBV20-1 combines with J gene TRBJ1-1, with 7 bases fitting TRBD1. From germline, CDR1 is DFQATT and CDR2 SNEGSKA (reference sequence). V lost 5 bases, J lost 1 base, and 7 bases stayed unmatched. The CDR3 is 14 amino acids. The DNA of the CDR3 is TGCAGTGCTCCTTCCGGGACAGAGAACACTGAAGCTTTCTTT. Its protein product is CSAPSGTENTEAFF.

This clonotype was seen repeatedly, ten times or more. The gene calls are TRBV12-5 and TRBJ2-5, with D unresolved. Germline loops: CDR1 LGHNT, CDR2 FRNRAP. The V gene lost 1 base and the J gene lost 5 bases, with 5 bases spanning the gap. The CDR3 covers 12 residues. CDR3 bases: TGTGCTAGTGGTTTGGGGCGGGAGACCCAGTACTTC. Translating it yields CASGLGRETQYF.

The sample holds a few counts of this clonotype. The chain combines TRBV19 with TRBJ2-1; D unresolved. Trimming stripped 6 bases from V and 0 bases from J, with 9 bases between. The CDR3 length is 14 residues. Germline V gene sequence: CDR1 LNHDA, CDR2 SQIVND (reference sequence). The CDR3 nucleotides are TGTGCCAGTAGCCCTCATAGCTCCTACAATGAGCAGTTCTTC. As protein: CASSPHSSYNEQFF.

This clonotype was counted between two and nine times. The CDR3 region is CASSFRLAGGTQETQYF. The CDR3 nucleotides are TGTGCCAGCAGTTTTAGACTAGCGGGGGGAACTCAAGAGACCCAGTACTTC. V is TRBV6-6 and J is TRBJ2-5; 13 bases map to TRBD2. The CDR3 is 17 amino acids. V dropped 4 bases and J dropped 2; count of bases not matched to a gene: 7. CDR1 MNHNY and CDR2 SVGAGI come from the germline V gene (reference sequence).

This clonotype was found many times. The genes are TRBV5-6 and TRBJ1-5; D gene ambiguous. CDR1 and CDR2 (germline): SGHDT, YYEEEE. The CDR3 covers 14 residues. The germline V and J ends were trimmed by 0 bases and 3 bases, with 7 bases remaining between them. The CDR3 sequence is CASSLGQSNQPQHF. The CDR3 DNA reads as TGTGCCAGCAGCTTGGGACAATCCAATCAGCCCCAGCATTTT.

This clonotype was recorded many times. This chain connects TRBV7-2 to TRBJ1-1; 10 bases match TRBD1. This CDR3 has 13 residues. V was clipped by 11 bases and J by 2 bases; unmatched bases: 5. Germline V lookup: CDR1 SGHTA, CDR2 FQGNSA. CDR3 DNA sequence: TGTGCCTTGAGACAGGGGGCAAACACTGAAGCTTTCTTT. Translated, it gives CALRQGANTEAFF.

This clonotype has a count of ten or more. The chain carries TRBV12-3 or TRBV12-4 and TRBJ2-7, with D possibly matching TRBD1 (6 bases). This CDR3 spans 12 amino acids. V lost 6 bases to trimming and J lost 6 bases, with 12 bases between them. The CDR3: CASRDSLGEQYF. The DNA for the CDR3 is TGTGCCAGCAGGGACAGCCTCGGCGAGCAGTACTTC.

This clonotype appeared many times. The chain couples TRBV4-2 to TRBJ2-7, with 10 bases matching TRBD2. CDR3 length equals 17 residues. With 1 base clipped from V and 5 bases from J, the junction kept 11 bases outside the gene matches. The germline V gene encodes CDR1 LGHNA and CDR2 YNFKEQ. The CDR3 DNA reads as TGTGCCAGCAGCCAAGGAAGGGAGCGGGGGGGCCGTAACGAGCAGTACTTC. Amino acids: CASSQGRERGGRNEQYF.

This clonotype appeared many times. The chain joins TRBV6-1 to TRBJ1-1; D call uncertain. V lost 0 bases and J lost 3, with 8 bases in between. The CDR3 totals 14 residues. The germline V gene encodes CDR1 MNHNS and CDR2 SASEGT. CDR3 DNA: TGTGCCAGCAGTGAAGCCATCACTTACACTGAAGCTTTCTTT. Its protein is CASSEAITYTEAFF.

At least ten counts were recorded for this clonotype. The chain joins TRBV14 to TRBJ2-1, with D unresolved. Germline loops: CDR1 SGHDN, CDR2 FVKESK. V was pared by 2 bases and J by 7 bases, with 6 bases between. The CDR3 length is 12 residues. The CDR3 DNA reads TGTGCCAGCAGCCAACTCAAAAATGAGCAGTTCTTC. Its protein product is CASSQLKNEQFF.